Listed here are 5 T cell receptor beta chains from one sample, sequenced in a study of vaccination and CD4 T cells after COVID-19. No antigen has been identified for these receptors. The treatment here: roughly nine-day PBMC culture with coronavirus spike peptide pools or control peptides (ViraFEST assay). Sequence data for DNA of cultured CD4+ T cells were generated by the Oncomine TCR Beta short-read assay. Each CDR3 protein gets one entry after TCRdb re-called the PCR reads with MiXCR. There are about 3,300 distinct CDR3 sequences in the sample; 76% occur only once, and around 25% lies in the top ten. The sample was CD4+ T cells from blood, cultured in vitro. The source of these receptors is a human donor who had recovered from COVID-19.

The V call is TRBV6-5, the J call TRBJ1-2, with no clear D. The CDR3 has 14 residues. Germline V CDR1 and CDR2: MNHEY, SVGAGI. The ends were cut back, 2 bases at V and 7 bases at J, with 14 bases in the middle. The chain's CDR3 is CASSYERESLGYTF. The DNA of the CDR3 is TGTGCCAGCAGTTACGAGCGGGAGTCCCTTGGCTACACCTTC.

V is TRBV7-2 and J is TRBJ1-1; D is unresolved. Germline values: CDR1 SGHTA, CDR2 FQGNSA. V lost 5 bases and J 0 bases, leaving 10 bases between the germline ends. This CDR3 has 14 residues. The CDR3 loop is CASSRDLVNTEAFF. In DNA, the CDR3 is TGTGCCAGCAGCCGAGATCTAGTGAACACTGAAGCTTTCTTT.

The J gene is TRBJ1-6, the V gene TRBV10-1; the D is unclear. V was cut by 2 bases and J by 7 bases, with 12 bases left in between. Germline V gives CDR1 WNHNN, CDR2 SYGVQD (reference sequence). The CDR3 covers 15 residues. The CDR3 region has the DNA TGCGCCAGCAGTGAGGGTCGCTGCAGGAATTCACCCCTCCACTTT. This gives the protein CASSEGRCRNSPLHF.

The V gene is TRBV12-3 or TRBV12-4, the J gene TRBJ1-5; D gene ambiguous. This CDR3 region has 12 residues. Trimming stripped 11 bases from V and 8 bases from J, with 16 bases between. The CDR3 here is CAGQRAPEPQHF. The CDR3 bases are TGTGCCGGCCAAAGAGCCCCAGAGCCCCAGCATTTT.

This clonotype was observed once. The rearrangement links TRBV20-1 to TRBJ1-2; D ambiguous. CDR3 length equals 13 residues. The germline V gene has CDR1 DFQATT and CDR2 SNEGSKA (reference sequence). CDR3 region: CSPAVTHNYGYTF. DNA of the CDR3: TGCAGCCCCGCAGTGACCCATAACTATGGCTACACCTTC.